This T cell receptor (beta chain) came from a study of T-cell reconstitution after alpha-beta-depleted transplantation in children. Preparation of the TCRbeta library was carried out with unique molecular identifiers. TCRdb re-analysed the PCR reads in MiXCR, keeping a single row per CDR3 protein. This sample has 700,000 to 950,000 distinct CDR3 sequences; roughly 15% occur once, and the top ten carry 5%. Whole-study results and caveats: T-cell counts and diversity at one year post-transplant came mainly from newly produced T cells. Expanded graft clones numbering several hundred reportedly gave rise to alpha-beta T cells about two months after transplant. Certain patients had high TCRbeta diversity at day 60, and it came from recipient T cells and thymic progenitors that survived.

Germline lookup yields CDR1 SGHRS and CDR2 YFSETQ. Trimming took 0 bases from V and 5 from J; bases not matched to a gene: 12. The CDR3 loop spans 17 amino acids. For this clonotype: Its antigen is undetermined.

This rearrangement joins TRBV5-1 to TRBJ2-3, with TRBD2 matching over 7 bases. The sequenced sample was PBMCs, mostly from graft donor cells, obtained 360 days after TCRalphabeta/CD19-depleted stem cell transplant. The sequence was obtained from a male patient between 10 and 17 years old who had a stem cell transplant for acute lymphoblastic leukemia, so the T cells may come from the graft donor. The CDR3 bases are TGCGCCAGCAGCTTGGTTCCACTAGCGATGGGCGAAGATACGCAGTATTTT. Protein: CASSLVPLAMGEDTQYF.